This T cell receptor beta chain derives from a study of T cell responses to AZD1222 COVID-19 vaccine. Generated by immunoSEQ multiplex PCR, the TCRdb table keeps only in-frame clones and is missing some. The table lists approximately 110,000 clones, nearly 90% of them singletons. The sample here was peripheral blood, taken 28 days after the second AZD1222 dose. The receptor's source is an adult who received the AZD1222 COVID-19 vaccine.

The CDR3 DNA reads as TGTGCCAGCAGCGTAACCCCGAATGAAAAACTGTTTTTT. Translating it yields CASSVTPNEKLFF. The V gene is TRBV9, the J gene TRBJ1-4; no clear D. V was pared by 1 base and J by 5 bases, with 6 bases between. From germline, CDR1 is SGDLS and CDR2 YYNGEE. The CDR3 contains 13 residues.